The entry below gives a single TCR beta chain sequence along with its context. The germline V gene encodes CDR1 SEHNR and CDR2 FQNEAQ (reference sequence). This CDR3 region has 14 residues. Trimming left V 2 bases short and J 4 bases short, with 8 bases between. Clones were sequenced by immunoSEQ multiplex PCR, and TCRdb holds only the in-frame ones, with some missing. The table includes a few hundred thousand clones, over 65% detected once. The data belong to a study of blood T cell repertoires in COVID-19. The chain combines TRBV7-9 with TRBJ2-2, with D unclear. The origin of this receptor is a human donor with acute or convalescent COVID-19. The donor label of this sample is uncertain. Sequencing was performed on peripheral blood. The CDR3 sequence is CASSLFSGTGELFF. Here the CDR3 DNA reads TGTGCCAGCAGCTTATTTTCAGGCACCGGGGAGCTGTTTTTT. Supplemented by reference TRBV7-9 and TRBJ2-2, the full variable domain reads DTGVSQNPRHKITKRGQNVTFRCDPISEHNRLYWYRQTLGQGPEFLTYFQNEAQLEKSRLLSDRFSAERPKGSFSTLEIQRTEQGDSAMYLCASSLFSGTGELFFGEGSRLTVL.